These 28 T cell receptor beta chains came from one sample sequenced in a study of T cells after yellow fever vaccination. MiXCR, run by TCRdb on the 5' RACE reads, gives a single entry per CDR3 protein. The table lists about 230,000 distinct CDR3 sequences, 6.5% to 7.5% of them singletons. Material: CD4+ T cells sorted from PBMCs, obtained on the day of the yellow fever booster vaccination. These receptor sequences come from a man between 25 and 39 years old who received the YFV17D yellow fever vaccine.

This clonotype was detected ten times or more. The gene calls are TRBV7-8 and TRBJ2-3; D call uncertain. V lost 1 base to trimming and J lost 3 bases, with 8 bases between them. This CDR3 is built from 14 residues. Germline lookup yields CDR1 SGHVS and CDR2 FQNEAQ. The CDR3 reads CASSLEARTDTQYF. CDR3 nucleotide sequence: TGTGCCAGCAGCTTAGAAGCTCGAACAGATACGCAGTATTTT.

The CDR3 region is CSARKTPSGNTIYF. The CDR3 bases are TGCAGTGCTAGGAAGACACCCTCTGGAAACACCATATATTTT. J is TRBJ1-3 and V is TRBV20-1, with D uncertain. Trimming removed 3 bases at V and 0 bases at J, with 9 bases between. Germline-derived CDR1 and CDR2 are DFQATT and SNEGSKA (reference sequence). This CDR3 contains 14 residues.

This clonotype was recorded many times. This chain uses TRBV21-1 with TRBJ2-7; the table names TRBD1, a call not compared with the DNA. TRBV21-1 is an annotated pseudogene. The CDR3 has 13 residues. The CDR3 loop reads CASLRAFDYEQYF. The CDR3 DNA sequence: TGTGCCAGCCTCAGGGCGTTCGACTACGAGCAGTACTTC.

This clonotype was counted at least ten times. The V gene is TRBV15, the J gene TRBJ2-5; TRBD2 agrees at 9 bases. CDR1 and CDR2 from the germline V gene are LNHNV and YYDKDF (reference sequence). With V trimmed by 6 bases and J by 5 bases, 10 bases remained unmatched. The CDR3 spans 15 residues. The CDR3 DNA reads TGTGCCACCAGGCCGAGGCGGGAGGGGGAGGAGACCCAGTACTTC. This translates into CATRPRREGEETQYF.

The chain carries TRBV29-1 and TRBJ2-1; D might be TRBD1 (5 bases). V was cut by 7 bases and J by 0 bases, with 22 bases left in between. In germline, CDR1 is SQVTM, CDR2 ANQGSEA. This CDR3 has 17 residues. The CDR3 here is CSATDPQGSSSYNEQFF. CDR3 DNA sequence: TGCAGCGCTACCGACCCCCAGGGTTCGAGCTCCTACAATGAGCAGTTCTTC.

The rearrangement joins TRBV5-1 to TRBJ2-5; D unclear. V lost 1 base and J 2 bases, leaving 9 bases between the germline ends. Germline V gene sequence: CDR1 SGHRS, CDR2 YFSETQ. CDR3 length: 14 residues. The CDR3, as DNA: TGCGCCAGCAGCTTGCAAAGCCAACAAGAGACCCAGTACTTC. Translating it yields CASSLQSQQETQYF.

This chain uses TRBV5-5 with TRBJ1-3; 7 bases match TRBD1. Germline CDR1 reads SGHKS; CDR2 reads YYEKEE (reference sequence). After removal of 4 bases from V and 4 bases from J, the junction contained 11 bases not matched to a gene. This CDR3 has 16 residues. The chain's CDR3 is CASSPTGVRRGNTIYF. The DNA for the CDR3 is TGTGCCAGCAGCCCTACAGGGGTTCGGAGGGGAAACACCATATATTTT. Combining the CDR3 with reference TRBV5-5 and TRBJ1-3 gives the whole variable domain DAGVTQSPTHLIKTRGQQVTLRCSPISGHKSVSWYQQVLGQGPQFIFQYYEKEERGRGNFPDRFSARQFPNYSSELNVNALLLGDSALYLCASSPTGVRRGNTIYFGEGSWLTVV.

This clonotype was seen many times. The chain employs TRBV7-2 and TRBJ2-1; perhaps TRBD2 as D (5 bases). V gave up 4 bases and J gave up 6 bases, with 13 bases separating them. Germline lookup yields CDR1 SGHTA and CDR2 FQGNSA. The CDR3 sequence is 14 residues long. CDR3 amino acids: CASSSYGIGNEQFF. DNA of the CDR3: TGTGCCAGCAGCTCTTACGGGATTGGCAATGAGCAGTTCTTC.

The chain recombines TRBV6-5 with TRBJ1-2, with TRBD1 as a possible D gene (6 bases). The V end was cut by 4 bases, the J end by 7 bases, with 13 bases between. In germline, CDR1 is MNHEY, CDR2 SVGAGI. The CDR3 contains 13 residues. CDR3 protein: CASSFGQSFGYTF. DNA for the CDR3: TGTGCCAGCAGTTTCGGACAGTCGTTTGGCTACACCTTC.

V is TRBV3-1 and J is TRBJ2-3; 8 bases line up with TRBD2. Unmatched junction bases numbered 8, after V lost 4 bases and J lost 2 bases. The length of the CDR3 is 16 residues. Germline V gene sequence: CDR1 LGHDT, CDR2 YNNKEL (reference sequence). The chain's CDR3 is CASSPAGGGPTDTQYF. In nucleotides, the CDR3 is TGTGCCAGCAGCCCCGCCGGGGGGGGGCCCACAGATACGCAGTATTTT.

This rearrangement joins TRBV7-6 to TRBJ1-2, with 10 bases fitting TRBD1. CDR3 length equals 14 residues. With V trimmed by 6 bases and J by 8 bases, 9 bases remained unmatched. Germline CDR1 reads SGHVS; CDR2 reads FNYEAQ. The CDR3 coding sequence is TGTGCCAGCAGTTCCGGACAGGGGGAATTAGGCTACACCTTC. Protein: CASSSGQGELGYTF.

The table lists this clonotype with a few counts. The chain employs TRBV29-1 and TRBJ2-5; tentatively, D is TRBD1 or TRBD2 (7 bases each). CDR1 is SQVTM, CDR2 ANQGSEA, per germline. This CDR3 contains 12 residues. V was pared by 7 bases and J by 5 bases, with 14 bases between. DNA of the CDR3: TGCAGCGCCCAGGGGGGGCCGGAGACCCAGTACTTC. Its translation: CSAQGGPETQYF.

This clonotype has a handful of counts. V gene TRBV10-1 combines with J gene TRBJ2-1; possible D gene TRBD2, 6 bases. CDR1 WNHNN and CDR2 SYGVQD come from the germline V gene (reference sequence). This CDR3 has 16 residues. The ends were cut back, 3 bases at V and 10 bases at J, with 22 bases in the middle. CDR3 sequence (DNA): TGCGCCAGCAGTGACCACTCTCCCCTGGGAGGAGGGGAGCAGTTCTTC. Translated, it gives CASSDHSPLGGGEQFF.

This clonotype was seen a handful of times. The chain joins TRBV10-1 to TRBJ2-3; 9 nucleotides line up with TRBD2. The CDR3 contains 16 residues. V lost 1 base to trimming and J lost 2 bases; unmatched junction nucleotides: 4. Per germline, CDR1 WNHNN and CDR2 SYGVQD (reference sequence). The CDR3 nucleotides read TGCGCCAGCAGTGAGTTCCTAGCGGGACTCACAGATACGCAGTATTTT. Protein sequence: CASSEFLAGLTDTQYF.

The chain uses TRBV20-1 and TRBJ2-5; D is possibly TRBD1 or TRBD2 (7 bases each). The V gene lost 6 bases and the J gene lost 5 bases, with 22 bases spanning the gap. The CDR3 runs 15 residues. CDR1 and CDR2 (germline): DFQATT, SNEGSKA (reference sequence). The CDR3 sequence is CSARGRKAGQETQYF. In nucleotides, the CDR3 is TGCAGTGCCAGGGGAAGAAAAGCGGGACAGGAGACCCAGTACTTC.

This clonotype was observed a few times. CDR3 residues: CSATDPPKQFF. CDR3 coding DNA: TGCAGTGCCACAGACCCCCCCAAGCAGTTCTTC. V and J are TRBV20-1 and TRBJ2-1, with unresolved D. Germline assignment: CDR1 DFQATT and CDR2 SNEGSKA (reference sequence). The CDR3 runs 11 residues. The germline V and J ends were trimmed by 6 bases and 11 bases, with 14 bases remaining between them.

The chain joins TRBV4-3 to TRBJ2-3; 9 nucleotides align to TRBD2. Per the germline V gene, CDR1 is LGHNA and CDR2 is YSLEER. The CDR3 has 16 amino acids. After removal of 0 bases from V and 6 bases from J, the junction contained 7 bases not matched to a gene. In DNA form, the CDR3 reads TGCGCCAGCAGCCAAGAAGGCGCGGGAGGGCGTGATACGCAGTATTTT. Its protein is CASSQEGAGGRDTQYF.

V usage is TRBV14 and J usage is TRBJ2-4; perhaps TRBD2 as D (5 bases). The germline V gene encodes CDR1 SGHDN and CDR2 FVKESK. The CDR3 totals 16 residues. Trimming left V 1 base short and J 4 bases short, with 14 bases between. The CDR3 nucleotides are TGTGCCAGCAGCCAAGCAATAACGGGATTAAAAAACATTCAGTACTTC. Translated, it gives CASSQAITGLKNIQYF. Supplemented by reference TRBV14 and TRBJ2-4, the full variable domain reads EAGVTQFPSHSVIEKGQTVTLRCDPISGHDNLYWYRRVMGKEIKFLLHFVKESKQDESGMPNNRFLAERTGGTYSTLKVQPAELEDSGVYFCASSQAITGLKNIQYFGAGTRLSVL.

CDR3 sequence reads: CASSYAGSYYFNEQFF. CDR3 DNA: TGTGCCAGCAGTTACGCGGGATCCTATTACTTCAATGAGCAGTTCTTC. The genes are TRBV6-5 and TRBJ2-1; a possible D gene is TRBD2 (6 bases). From germline, CDR1 is MNHEY and CDR2 SVGAGI. CDR3 length equals 16 residues. V was shortened by 2 bases and J by 6 bases, with 17 bases between the two germline ends.

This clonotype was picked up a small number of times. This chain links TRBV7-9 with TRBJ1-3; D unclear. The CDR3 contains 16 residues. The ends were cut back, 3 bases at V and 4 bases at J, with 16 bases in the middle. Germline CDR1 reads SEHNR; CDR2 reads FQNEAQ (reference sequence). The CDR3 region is CASSFLAEGAGNTIYF. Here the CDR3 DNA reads TGTGCCAGCAGCTTCCTAGCGGAGGGTGCAGGAAACACCATATATTTT.

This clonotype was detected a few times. The CDR3 DNA follows: TGTGCCAGCAGCTTAACGTATCTAGGCAGCGATACGCAGTATTTT. Protein sequence: CASSLTYLGSDTQYF. The genes are TRBV7-3 and TRBJ2-3; no clear D gene. CDR3 length equals 15 residues. Germline V gene sequence: CDR1 SGHTA, CDR2 FQGTGA. V gave up 0 bases and J gave up 6 bases, with 13 bases separating them.

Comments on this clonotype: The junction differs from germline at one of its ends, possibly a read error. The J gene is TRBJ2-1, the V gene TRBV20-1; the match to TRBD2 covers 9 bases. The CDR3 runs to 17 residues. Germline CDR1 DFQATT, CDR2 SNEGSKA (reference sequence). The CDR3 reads CCARVASGVSSYNEQFF. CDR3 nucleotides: TGCTGTGCTAGAGTTGCTAGCGGGGTAAGCTCCTACAATGAGCAGTTCTTC.

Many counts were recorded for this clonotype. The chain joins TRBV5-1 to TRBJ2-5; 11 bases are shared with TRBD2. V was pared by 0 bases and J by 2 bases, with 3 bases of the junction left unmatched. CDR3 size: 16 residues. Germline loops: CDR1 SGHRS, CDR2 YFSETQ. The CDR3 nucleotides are TGCGCCAGCAGCTTGGAGTCTAGCGGGGGGCAAGAGACCCAGTACTTC. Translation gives CASSLESSGGQETQYF.

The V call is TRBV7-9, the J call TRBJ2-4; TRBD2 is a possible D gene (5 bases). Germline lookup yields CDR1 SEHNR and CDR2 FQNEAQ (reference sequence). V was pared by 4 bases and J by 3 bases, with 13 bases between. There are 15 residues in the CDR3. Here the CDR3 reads CASSYEGPGKNIQYF. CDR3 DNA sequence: TGTGCCAGCAGCTACGAGGGCCCGGGCAAAAACATTCAGTACTTC.

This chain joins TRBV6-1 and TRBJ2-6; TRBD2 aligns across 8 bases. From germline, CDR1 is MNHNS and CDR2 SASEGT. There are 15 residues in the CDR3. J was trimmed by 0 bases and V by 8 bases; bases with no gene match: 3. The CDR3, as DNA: TGTGCCAGCCGGGGGGGAGTCTCTGGGGCCAACGTCCTGACTTTC. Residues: CASRGGVSGANVLTF.

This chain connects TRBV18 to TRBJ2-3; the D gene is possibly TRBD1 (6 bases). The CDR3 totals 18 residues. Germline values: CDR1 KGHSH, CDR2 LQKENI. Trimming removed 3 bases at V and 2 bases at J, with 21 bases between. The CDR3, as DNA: TGTGCCAGCTCACCTACCATGAGCAGTCCAGGGGACACAGATACGCAGTATTTT. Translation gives CASSPTMSSPGDTDTQYF.

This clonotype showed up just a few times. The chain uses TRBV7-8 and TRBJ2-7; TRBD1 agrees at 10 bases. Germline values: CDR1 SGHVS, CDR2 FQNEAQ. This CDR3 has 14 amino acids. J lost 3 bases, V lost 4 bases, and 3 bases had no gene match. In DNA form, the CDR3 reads TGTGCCAGCAGCTCGACAGGGGGCGGCTACGAGCAGTACTTC. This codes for CASSSTGGGYEQYF.

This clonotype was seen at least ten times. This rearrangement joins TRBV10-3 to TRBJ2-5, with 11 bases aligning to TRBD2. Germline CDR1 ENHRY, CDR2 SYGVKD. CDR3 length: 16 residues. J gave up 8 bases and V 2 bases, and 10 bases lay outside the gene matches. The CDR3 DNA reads TGTGCCATCAGTGAGGAAACTAGCGGGAGAACGAATACCCAGTACTTC. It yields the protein CAISEETSGRTNTQYF.